The present T cell receptor (beta chain) was sequenced within a study of shared clonotypes between healthy human individuals. The method was immunoSEQ multiplex PCR; TCRdb's version includes in-frame clones alone and lacks a portion of them. The sample has roughly 2,000,000 clones, around 93% seen once. The CDR3 is 16 residues long. Germline V gives CDR1 MDHEN, CDR2 SYDVKM. V lost 2 bases and J lost 3; bases outside the gene matches: 7. On this clone itself: Its specificity is unknown.

CD45RO-negative CD8 cells positively selected for CCR7 made up the naive population, which excluded terminally differentiated effector memory CD45RA+ cells. Findings and limits, study-wide: Compared with memory subsets, naive subsets generally had larger estimated richness. Sequencing depth was a factor that was expected to affect clonotype sharing among donors.

Sequencing was carried out using naive CD8+ T cells from PBMCs. The V gene is TRBV28, the J gene TRBJ2-1; 7 positions agree with TRBD2. The receptor was isolated from a man between 18 and 29 years old in good health. Some clones in this sample may be carry-over from other donors' samples. The CDR3 spells CASSLGPSGNYNEQFF. DNA of the CDR3: TGTGCCAGCAGTTTAGGGCCTAGCGGAAACTACAATGAGCAGTTCTTC.